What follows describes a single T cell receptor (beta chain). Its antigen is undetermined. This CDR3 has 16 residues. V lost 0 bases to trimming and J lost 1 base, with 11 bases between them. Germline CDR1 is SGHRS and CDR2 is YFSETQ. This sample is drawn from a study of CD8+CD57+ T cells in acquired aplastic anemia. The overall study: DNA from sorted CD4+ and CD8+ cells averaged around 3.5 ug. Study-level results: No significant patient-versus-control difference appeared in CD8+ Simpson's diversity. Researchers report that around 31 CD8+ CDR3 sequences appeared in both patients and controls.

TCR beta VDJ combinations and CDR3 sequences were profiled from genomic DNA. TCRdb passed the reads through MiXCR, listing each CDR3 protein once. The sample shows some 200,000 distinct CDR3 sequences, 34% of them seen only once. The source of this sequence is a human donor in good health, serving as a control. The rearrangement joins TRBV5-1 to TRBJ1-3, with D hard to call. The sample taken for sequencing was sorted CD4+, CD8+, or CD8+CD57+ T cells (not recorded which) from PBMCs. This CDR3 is CASSLGVLGSGNTIYF. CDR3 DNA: TGCGCCAGCAGCTTGGGGGTGTTAGGGTCTGGAAACACCATATATTTT.